This is a list of T cell receptor beta chains from one sample in a study of CD8 T cells in Susac syndrome. TCRdb itself ran the immunoSEQ multiplex PCR reads through MiXCR, one entry per CDR3 protein. The sample has some 300,000 distinct CDR3 sequences, roughly 90% seen once. The sample taken for sequencing was CD8+ T cells from PBMCs. These receptor sequences come from a human donor with multiple sclerosis. The CDR3 runs from the conserved cysteine through the conserved F or W. The order of the fields is J gene, CDR3 length, clone size, D gene, V gene, CDR3 DNA, CDR3 protein. D genes are given only for firm matches. Size is omitted from some rows. Given values are once, few, many or a class for expanded clones.

j_call: TRBJ1-1
cdr3_length: 14
clone_size: few
d_call: TRBD1
v_call: TRBV5-4
cdr3_nt: TGTGCCAGCAGCGTGGGACAGGGATCCACTGAAGCTTTCTTT
cdr3_aa: CASSVGQGSTEAFF

j_call: TRBJ2-3
cdr3_length: 14
clone_size: NA
d_call: NA
v_call: TRBV10-3
cdr3_nt: TGTGCCATTAACAGGGACGACAGCACAGATACGCAGTATTTT
cdr3_aa: CAINRDDSTDTQYF

j_call: TRBJ2-5
cdr3_length: 15
clone_size: NA
d_call: NA
v_call: TRBV20-1
cdr3_nt: TGCAGTGCTAGAGACTACGCCACGGGCCAAGAGACCCAGTACTTC
cdr3_aa: CSARDYATGQETQYF

j_call: TRBJ2-7
cdr3_length: 12
clone_size: NA
d_call: NA
v_call: TRBV29-1
cdr3_nt: TGCAGCGTTGAAGATAACGGATACGAGCAGTACTTC
cdr3_aa: CSVEDNGYEQYF

j_call: TRBJ2-1
cdr3_length: 16
clone_size: NA
d_call: NA
v_call: TRBV20-1
cdr3_nt: TGCAGTGCTAGAGATGGAGCCGGGACACAGTACAATGAGCAGTTCTTC
cdr3_aa: CSARDGAGTQYNEQFF

j_call: TRBJ2-2
cdr3_length: 15
clone_size: NA
d_call: TRBD1
v_call: TRBV27
cdr3_nt: TGTGCCAGCAGTTTATTGAGGGGGCCGGCCGGGGAGCTGTTTTTT
cdr3_aa: CASSLLRGPAGELFF

j_call: TRBJ1-2
cdr3_length: 16
clone_size: once
d_call: TRBD1
v_call: TRBV20-1
cdr3_nt: TGCAGTGCTAGAGAACAGGGGGATTTGGTGGACTATGGCTACACCTTC
cdr3_aa: CSAREQGDLVDYGYTF

j_call: TRBJ2-1
cdr3_length: 15
clone_size: NA
d_call: TRBD2
v_call: TRBV29-1
cdr3_nt: TGCAGCGTCTCGGGACTAGCGGGAGTTGGGAGTGAGCAGTTCTTC
cdr3_aa: CSVSGLAGVGSEQFF

j_call: TRBJ2-3
cdr3_length: 14
clone_size: once
d_call: NA
v_call: TRBV28
cdr3_nt: TGTGCCAGCAGTTCCAGAATCCGGCCAGATACGCAGTATTTT
cdr3_aa: CASSSRIRPDTQYF

j_call: TRBJ2-1
cdr3_length: 14
clone_size: NA
d_call: NA
v_call: TRBV6-5
cdr3_nt: TGTGCCAGCAGAAGTAGAGGCTCCTACAATGAGCAGTTCTTC
cdr3_aa: CASRSRGSYNEQFF

j_call: TRBJ1-4
cdr3_length: 16
clone_size: NA
d_call: NA
v_call: TRBV4-3
cdr3_nt: TGCGCCAGCAGCCAAGAGGCAGGGGCCATTTGGGAAAAACTGTTTTTT
cdr3_aa: CASSQEAGAIWEKLFF

j_call: TRBJ2-6
cdr3_length: 17
clone_size: NA
d_call: TRBD1
v_call: TRBV2
cdr3_nt: TGTGCCAGCAGTGAAAAGGGGGACAGCTCTGGGGCCAACGTCCTGACTTTC
cdr3_aa: CASSEKGDSSGANVLTF

j_call: TRBJ1-2
cdr3_length: 13
clone_size: NA
d_call: NA
v_call: TRBV2
cdr3_nt: TGTGCCAGCATCGGGCAGGATCCCTATGGCTACACCTTC
cdr3_aa: CASIGQDPYGYTF

j_call: TRBJ1-3
cdr3_length: 17
clone_size: once
d_call: NA
v_call: TRBV9
cdr3_nt: TGTGCCAGCAGCGTGGAAGTAGCGGGGGTCTCTGGAAACACCATATATTTT
cdr3_aa: CASSVEVAGVSGNTIYF

j_call: TRBJ1-3
cdr3_length: 15
clone_size: NA
d_call: NA
v_call: TRBV25-1
cdr3_nt: TGTGCCAGCAGTGAGGGTAACTTACCTGGAAACACCATATATTTT
cdr3_aa: CASSEGNLPGNTIYF

j_call: TRBJ1-5
cdr3_length: 16
clone_size: NA
d_call: NA
v_call: TRBV30
cdr3_nt: TGTGCCTGGAGTGTATGGGCCGGGAATAGCAATCAGCCCCAGCATTTT
cdr3_aa: CAWSVWAGNSNQPQHF

j_call: TRBJ2-7
cdr3_length: 13
clone_size: NA
d_call: NA
v_call: TRBV5-1
cdr3_nt: TGCGCCAGCAGCTATGGACTCGGCTACGAGCAGTACTTC
cdr3_aa: CASSYGLGYEQYF

j_call: TRBJ1-5
cdr3_length: 15
clone_size: NA
d_call: NA
v_call: TRBV25-1
cdr3_nt: TGTGCCAGCAGTGGAACCCTGTCGGGGGCTCAGCCCCAGCATTTT
cdr3_aa: CASSGTLSGAQPQHF

j_call: TRBJ2-1
cdr3_length: 15
clone_size: NA
d_call: TRBD2
v_call: TRBV6-5
cdr3_nt: TGTGCCAGCAGCCCCTCGGGGGGGCCGTTCCATGAGCAGTTCTTC
cdr3_aa: CASSPSGGPFHEQFF

j_call: TRBJ2-1
cdr3_length: 13
clone_size: NA
d_call: NA
v_call: TRBV19
cdr3_nt: TGTGCCAGTAGTATTTCCCCCACGAATGAGCAGTTCTTC
cdr3_aa: CASSISPTNEQFF

j_call: TRBJ2-1
cdr3_length: 13
clone_size: NA
d_call: NA
v_call: TRBV7-9
cdr3_nt: TGTGCCAGCAGCTTAACTTCCACGGATGAGCAGTTCTTC
cdr3_aa: CASSLTSTDEQFF

j_call: TRBJ1-5
cdr3_length: 13
clone_size: NA
d_call: NA
v_call: TRBV15
cdr3_nt: TGTGCCACCAGCCACGGGATCTATCAGCCCCAGCATTTT
cdr3_aa: CATSHGIYQPQHF